The rows below give T cell receptor beta chains drawn from one sample of a study of blood T cells in healthy people across ages. From the 5' RACE reads, TCRdb called clonotypes with MiXCR, one entry per CDR3 protein. The sample lists about 1.5 million distinct CDR3 sequences; about 42% were seen once. The sequenced sample consisted of blood. Receptor source: a woman aged 18-35 years in good health. The CDR3 runs from the conserved cysteine through the conserved F or W. The D gene is left open where the match is weak. Part of the rows lack a size; the others show once, few, many or a class for expanded clones.

D | J | V | size | CDR3 | DNA
NA | TRBJ2-1 | TRBV15 | once | CATSRDTPVHNEQFF | TGTGCCACCAGCAGAGATACCCCAGTCCACAATGAGCAGTTCTTC
NA | TRBJ1-6 | TRBV7-9 | NA | CASSFVAADSPLHF | TGTGCCAGCAGCTTCGTTGCGGCGGATTCACCCCTCCACTTT
NA | TRBJ2-3 | TRBV12-3/TRBV12-4 | NA | CASSLRGPLTDTQYF | TGTGCCAGCAGTTTAAGAGGACCACTCACAGATACGCAGTATTTT
NA | TRBJ1-1 | TRBV6-5 | few | CASRSLGQGYTEAFF | TGTGCCAGCAGATCGTTGGGGCAGGGCTACACTGAAGCTTTCTTT
NA | TRBJ2-5 | TRBV7-9 | NA | CASSSRNSEVGEQYF | TGTGCCAGCAGCTCTCGGAATAGCGAAGTGGGTGAGCAGTACTTC
NA | TRBJ2-5 | TRBV25-1 | NA | CASSEGVQYF | TGTGCCAGCAGTGAAGGGGTGCAGTACTTC
TRBD2 | TRBJ2-1 | TRBV11-2 | NA | CASTLGGRLAYNEQFF | TGTGCCAGCACCCTGGGAGGGCGCCTCGCCTACAATGAGCAGTTCTTC
TRBD2 | TRBJ2-1 | TRBV4-1 | NA | CASSQALAGGHNEQFF | TGCGCCAGCAGCCAAGCCCTAGCGGGGGGCCACAATGAGCAGTTCTTC
NA | TRBJ1-5 | TRBV7-2 | NA | CASSQGVSSNQPQHF | TGTGCCAGCAGCCAGGGAGTAAGCAGCAATCAGCCCCAGCATTTT
NA | TRBJ2-2 | TRBV10-3 | NA | CAIAADTEELFF | TGTGCCATCGCAGCGGACACCGAGGAGCTGTTTTTT
NA | TRBJ2-1 | TRBV6-2/TRBV6-3 | NA | CASSYVGSYNEQFF | TGTGCCAGCAGTTACGTAGGGTCCTACAATGAGCAGTTCTTC
NA | TRBJ2-7 | TRBV12-3/TRBV12-4 | NA | CASSLLASTRTYEQYF | TGTGCCAGCAGTTTACTTGCTTCAACCCGTACCTACGAGCAGTACTTC
TRBD2 | TRBJ2-5 | TRBV29-1 | NA | CGAPAGEKTQYF | TGCGGCGCGCCCGCGGGAGAAAAGACCCAGTACTTC
NA | TRBJ2-1 | TRBV12-3/TRBV12-4 | NA | CARTQNGKNEQFF | TGTGCCAGAACCCAGAACGGGAAGAATGAGCAGTTCTTC
NA | TRBJ2-1 | TRBV6-6 | once | CASSYDLNKQFF | TGTGCCAGCAGTTACGACCTAAATAAGCAGTTCTTC
NA | TRBJ1-3 | TRBV29-1 | NA | CSVAGVYSGNTIYF | TGCAGCGTTGCCGGGGTCTACTCTGGAAACACCATATATTTT
NA | TRBJ2-6 | TRBV21-1 | NA | CASSNTALNSGANVLTF | TGTGCCAGCAGCAATACAGCCCTTAACTCTGGGGCCAACGTCCTGACTTTC
TRBD1 | TRBJ1-5 | TRBV10-3 | NA | CAIRPGTEPNQPQHF | TGTGCCATCAGGCCTGGGACAGAGCCCAATCAGCCCCAGCATTTT
NA | TRBJ1-3 | TRBV7-9 | NA | CASSPNQGQSGNTIYF | TGTGCCAGCAGCCCTAACCAGGGGCAATCGGGAAACACCATATATTTT
NA | TRBJ1-6 | TRBV6-5 | NA | CASTLGSSYNSPLHF | TGTGCCAGCACCTTGGGGAGCTCCTATAATTCACCCCTCCACTTT
NA | TRBJ2-1 | TRBV11-2 | NA | CASSLFGAASSYNEQFF | TGTGCCAGCAGCTTATTTGGAGCGGCGAGCTCCTACAATGAGCAGTTCTTC
NA | TRBJ1-2 | TRBV5-1 | few | CASSLAGEYTF | TGCGCCAGCAGCTTGGCAGGGGAATACACCTTC
NA | TRBJ1-1 | TRBV20-1 | few | CSARETGRWNTEAFF | TGCAGTGCTAGAGAAACAGGGAGGTGGAACACTGAAGCTTTCTTT
TRBD1 | TRBJ2-1 | TRBV7-2 | NA | CASSLVRDRGYREQFF | TGTGCCAGCAGCTTAGTCCGGGACAGGGGGTATAGAGAGCAGTTCTTC
NA | TRBJ2-3 | TRBV15 | NA | CATSSDSSDTQYF | TGTGCCACCAGCAGTGATTCATCCGATACGCAGTATTTT
NA | TRBJ2-3 | TRBV29-1 | NA | CSVGARTDTQYF | TGCAGCGTTGGAGCCCGTACAGATACGCAGTATTTT
TRBD2 | TRBJ2-7 | TRBV3-1 | few | CASSYGGSTYEQYF | TGTGCCAGCAGCTACGGGGGGTCCACTTACGAGCAGTACTTC
TRBD2 | TRBJ2-7 | TRBV6-5 | NA | CASMSGTKGPKQQYF | TGTGCCAGCATGAGCGGGACGAAGGGGCCTAAGCAGCAGTACTTC
NA | TRBJ2-3 | TRBV29-1 | NA | CSVAIRDADTQYF | TGCAGCGTTGCGATCCGGGACGCAGATACGCAGTATTTT
TRBD1 | TRBJ1-1 | TRBV13 | NA | CASSPRGSRGNIEAFF | TGTGCCAGCAGCCCCAGAGGGAGCAGGGGGAATATTGAAGCTTTCTTT
TRBD2 | TRBJ2-7 | TRBV20-1 | once | CSADISGGNVQYF | TGCAGTGCTGATATTAGCGGGGGAAACGTTCAGTACTTC
NA | TRBJ1-2 | TRBV6-1 | few | CASSEQSDYGYTF | TGTGCCAGCAGTGAGCAAAGCGACTATGGCTACACCTTC
NA | TRBJ2-5 | TRBV3-1 | few | CASSHRHEETQYF | TGTGCCAGCAGCCATAGACATGAAGAGACCCAGTACTTC
NA | TRBJ2-1 | TRBV7-8 | NA | CASSLVDSINYNEQFF | TGTGCCAGCAGCTTAGTTGACTCTATTAACTACAATGAGCAGTTCTTC
NA | TRBJ1-6 | TRBV27 | NA | CASSRDGTYNSPLHF | TGTGCCAGCAGTAGGGACGGAACCTATAATTCACCCCTCCACTTT
NA | TRBJ1-5 | TRBV20-1 | NA | CSARWGESQPQHF | TGCAGTGCTAGATGGGGAGAAAGTCAGCCCCAGCATTTT
NA | TRBJ1-2 | TRBV20-1 | once | CSARDPDRLYGYTF | TGCAGTGCTAGAGATCCCGACAGGCTCTATGGCTACACCTTC
TRBD2 | TRBJ2-3 | TRBV11-2 | NA | CASSFSLASGASADTQYF | TGTGCCAGCAGCTTCTCACTGGCGAGCGGGGCGTCCGCAGATACGCAGTATTTT
TRBD1 | TRBJ2-1 | TRBV10-3 | NA | CAISDSTGNEQFF | TGTGCCATCAGTGACTCGACAGGGAATGAGCAGTTCTTC
NA | TRBJ1-2 | TRBV7-9 | NA | CASSLASGRDYGYTF | TGTGCCAGCAGCTTAGCGTCGGGACGAGACTATGGCTACACCTTC
NA | TRBJ2-3 | TRBV7-9 | NA | CASSLASFLRGWRDTQYF | TGTGCCAGCAGCTTGGCTTCCTTTTTGAGAGGGTGGCGAGATACGCAGTATTTT
TRBD2 | TRBJ2-3 | TRBV6-5 | many | CASSTTSGGADTQYF | TGTGCCAGCAGTACGACTAGCGGGGGGGCGGATACGCAGTATTTT
NA | TRBJ1-1 | TRBV29-1 | few | CSVGTKMNTEAFF | TGCAGCGTGGGGACGAAGATGAACACTGAAGCTTTCTTT
TRBD1 | TRBJ1-2 | TRBV19 | many | CASSRGQGNYGYTF | TGTGCCAGTAGCAGGGGACAGGGGAACTATGGCTACACCTTC
TRBD1 | TRBJ1-1 | TRBV5-5 | NA | CASSGGTGITEAFF | TGTGCCAGCAGCGGGGGGACAGGGATCACTGAAGCTTTCTTT
NA | TRBJ2-3 | TRBV27 | NA | CASSFQGNTQYF | TGTGCCAGCAGTTTTCAGGGAAATACGCAGTATTTT
TRBD2 | TRBJ2-1 | TRBV20-1 | few | CSANTGLADYNEQFF | TGCAGTGCAAACACGGGACTAGCGGACTACAATGAGCAGTTCTTC
NA | TRBJ1-2 | TRBV12-3/TRBV12-4 | NA | CACSLEGGTNYGYTF | TGTGCCTGCAGTTTGGAAGGGGGGACTAACTATGGCTACACCTTC
NA | TRBJ1-4 | TRBV12-3/TRBV12-4 | many | CASNRATNEKLFF | TGTGCCAGCAACCGCGCAACTAATGAAAAACTGTTTTTT
TRBD2 | TRBJ2-7 | TRBV6-1 | few | CASRALWGLAGVSHEQYF | TGTGCCAGCCGCGCATTGTGGGGACTAGCGGGAGTGTCCCACGAGCAGTACTTC
TRBD1 | TRBJ1-2 | TRBV2 | few | CATRQGSSGYTF | TGTGCCACACGACAGGGCTCTTCTGGCTACACCTTC
NA | TRBJ2-1 | TRBV24-1 | NA | CATSDCLTTGTGDEQFF | TGTGCCACCAGTGATTGCCTAACGACCGGGACTGGCGATGAGCAGTTCTTC
NA | TRBJ1-1 | TRBV6-5 | NA | CASSLGGMNMKAFF | TGTGCCAGCAGTTTAGGAGGGATGAACATGAAAGCTTTCTTT
TRBD1 | TRBJ1-1 | TRBV4-1 | few | CASSPVTGSNTEAFF | TGCGCCAGCAGCCCTGTGACAGGGTCGAACACTGAAGCTTTCTTT
TRBD1 | TRBJ2-7 | TRBV27 | NA | CASSLYRQGHSYEQYF | TGTGCCAGCAGTTTATACAGACAGGGTCACTCCTACGAGCAGTACTTC